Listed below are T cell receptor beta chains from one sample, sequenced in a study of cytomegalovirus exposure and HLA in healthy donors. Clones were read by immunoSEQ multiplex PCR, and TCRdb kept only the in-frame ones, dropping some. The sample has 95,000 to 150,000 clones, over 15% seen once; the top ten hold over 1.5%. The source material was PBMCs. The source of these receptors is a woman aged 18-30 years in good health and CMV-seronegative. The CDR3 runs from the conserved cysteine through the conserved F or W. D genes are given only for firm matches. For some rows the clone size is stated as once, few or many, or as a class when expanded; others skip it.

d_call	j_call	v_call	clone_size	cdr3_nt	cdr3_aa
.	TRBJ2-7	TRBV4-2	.	TGTGCCAGCAGCCCAGGACAGGGAGCGGGGTACGAGCAGTACTTC	CASSPGQGAGYEQYF
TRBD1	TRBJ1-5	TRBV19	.	TGTGCCAGTAGTGGGGCCCAGGGGGACAATCAGCCCCAGCATTTT	CASSGAQGDNQPQHF
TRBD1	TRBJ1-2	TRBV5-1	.	TGCGCCAGCAGCGTTACCGGGACAGGGGGGTTTTGGAGCTATGGCTACACCTTC	CASSVTGTGGFWSYGYTF
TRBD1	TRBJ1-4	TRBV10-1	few	TGCGCCAGCAGCTCCGGACAGGGAGGAATAAATGAAAAACTGTTTTTT	CASSSGQGGINEKLFF
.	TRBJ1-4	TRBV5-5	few	TGTGCCAGCAGCTTGCGGCCAGGGAATGAAAAACTGTTTTTT	CASSLRPGNEKLFF
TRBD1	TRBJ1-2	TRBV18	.	TGTGCCAGCTCCCCTAAGGCAGGGGGTTCCGATGGCTACACCTTC	CASSPKAGGSDGYTF
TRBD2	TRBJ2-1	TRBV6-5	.	TGTGCCAGCAGTTACTCGGGGACTAGCAGCAATGAGCAGTTCTTC	CASSYSGTSSNEQFF
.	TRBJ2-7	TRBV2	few	TGTGCCAGCAGTGGAACGGGACAATTACCGGGCGAGCAGTACTTC	CASSGTGQLPGEQYF
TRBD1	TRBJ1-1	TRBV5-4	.	TGTGCCGCAACAGGGGGAAGCACTGAAGCTTTCTTT	CAATGGSTEAFF
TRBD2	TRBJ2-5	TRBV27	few	TGTGCCAGCAGTTTCGCTGCGGGAGGACAGACCCAGTACTTC	CASSFAAGGQTQYF
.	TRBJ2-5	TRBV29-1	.	TGCAGCGTTGACGGAGCAGGGTGGGAGACCCAGTACTTC	CSVDGAGWETQYF
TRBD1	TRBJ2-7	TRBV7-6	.	TGTGCCAGCAGCTTATTGGACAGGGTCCAAGAGCAGTACTTC	CASSLLDRVQEQYF
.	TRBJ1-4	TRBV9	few	TGTGCCAGCAGCGTACAAGGAGGGGAACATGAAAAACTGTTTTTT	CASSVQGGEHEKLFF
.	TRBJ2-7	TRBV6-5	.	TGTGCCAGCAGCCCCAGGAGGGAGAACCGCGAGCAGTACTTC	CASSPRRENREQYF
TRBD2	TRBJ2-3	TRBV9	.	TGTGCCAGCAGCCCTACTAGCGGGATAAGCCCGCAGTATTTT	CASSPTSGISPQYF
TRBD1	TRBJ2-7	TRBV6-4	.	TGTGCCAGCAGTGAGACTACGGGACAGGGGGTGTACGAGCAGTACTTC	CASSETTGQGVYEQYF
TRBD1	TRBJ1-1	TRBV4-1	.	TGCGCCAGCAGCCGAATGCCATGGGACAGAACTAACACTGAAGCTTTCTTT	CASSRMPWDRTNTEAFF
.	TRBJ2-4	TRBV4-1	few	TGCGCCAGCAGCCAACCGGACAGAAACATTCAGTACTTC	CASSQPDRNIQYF
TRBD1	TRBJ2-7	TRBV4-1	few	TGCGCCAGCAGCCCAGCGACAGGGAAGGTGGAGCAGTACTTC	CASSPATGKVEQYF
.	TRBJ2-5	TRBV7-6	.	TGTGCCAGCAGCCCCGGACAGCTTATGGAGACCCAGTACTTC	CASSPGQLMETQYF
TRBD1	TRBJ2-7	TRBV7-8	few	TGTGCCAGCAGCTTAACCCGGACAGGGCGGGAGCAGTACTTC	CASSLTRTGREQYF
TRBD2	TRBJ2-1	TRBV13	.	TGTGCCAGCAGCTCAGGACTAGCGGGGTACTCCTACAATGAGCAGTTCTTC	CASSSGLAGYSYNEQFF
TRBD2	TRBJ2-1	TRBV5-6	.	TGTGCCAGCAGCGCACGGGACTACCCCAATGAGCAGTTCTTC	CASSARDYPNEQFF
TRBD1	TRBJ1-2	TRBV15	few	TGTGCCACCAGCACGACAGGGCGCGGCTACACCTTC	CATSTTGRGYTF
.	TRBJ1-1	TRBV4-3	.	TGCGCCAGCAGCCAAGGGTTCGGGGTGTATGAAGCTTTCTTT	CASSQGFGVYEAFF
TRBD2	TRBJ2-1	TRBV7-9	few	TGTGCCAGCAGCCCCCCTCGGACTAGTTTCTACAATGAGCAGTTCTTC	CASSPPRTSFYNEQFF
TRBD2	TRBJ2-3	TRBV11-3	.	TGTGCCAGCAGTCCGGGGGGGGGCAGGGCAGGAGATACGCAGTATTTT	CASSPGGGRAGDTQYF
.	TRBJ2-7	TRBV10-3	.	TGTGCCATCAGTGAGTTGCAGATCTCCTACGAGCAGTACTTC	CAISELQISYEQYF
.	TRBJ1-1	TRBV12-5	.	TGTGCTAGTCGGCGGGAAACTGAAGCTTTCTTT	CASRRETEAFF
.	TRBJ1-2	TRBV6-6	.	TGTGCCAGCACCGGACAGCCGGTCAACGACTACACCTTC	CASTGQPVNDYTF
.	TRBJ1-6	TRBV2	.	TGTGCCAGCAGAGATTGGGACATGATTAATTCACCCCTCCACTTT	CASRDWDMINSPLHF
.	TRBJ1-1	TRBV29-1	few	TGCAGTGTTATAAATCCGGGACAATTGAACACTGAAGCTTTCTTT	CSVINPGQLNTEAFF
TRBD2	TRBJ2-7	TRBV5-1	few	TGCGCCAGCAGCCAAGGTGGACTAGCGGGAGACGAGCAGTACTTC	CASSQGGLAGDEQYF